The text below deals with one TCR beta chain. The data originate from a study of CD8 T cells in Susac syndrome. RNA in amounts of roughly 0.45 to 1 ug was reverse transcribed with random hexamers. Coverage of TCR beta CDR3 amplification by immunoSEQ multiplex PCR extended to 54 Vbeta and 13 Jbeta. TCRdb processed the immunoSEQ multiplex PCR reads anew with MiXCR; each CDR3 protein has one entry. The table includes roughly 330,000 distinct CDR3 sequences, 92% detected once. The study used treatment-naive patients who had stable or active relapsing-remitting disease as multiple sclerosis controls. Both CD4+ and CD8+ T cells were negatively isolated, and TEMRA cells underwent FACS enrichment. Per the germline V gene, CDR1 is KGHSH and CDR2 is LQKENI. The CDR3 extends over 14 amino acids. V lost 2 bases and J 2 bases, leaving 9 bases between the germline ends.

The receptor's source is a human donor with multiple sclerosis. Sequenced input: CD4+ T cells from PBMCs. The V and J genes are TRBV18 and TRBJ1-1, with unresolved D. CDR3 sequence (DNA): TGTGCCAGCTCACCAAAGGTCACCAACACTGAAGCTTTCTTT. This encodes CASSPKVTNTEAFF.